The 21 T cell receptor beta chains reported below all come from one sample, sequenced in a study of PD-L1 blockade in urothelial cancer. Documented time point: pretreatment peripheral blood. Profiled with immunoSEQ multiplex PCR; TCRdb holds only in-frame clones, not every one. Counted here are roughly 50,000 clones, 85% to 90% occurring once; the ten biggest clones make up 15% to 19%. Source: PBMCs, taken around atezolizumab (anti-PD-L1) treatment. The source of these receptors is a man aged 65-85 years with urothelial cancer.

The chain uses TRBV21-1 and TRBJ2-1; the table's D call, TRBD2, was not checked against the DNA. TRBV21-1 is designated a pseudogene. This CDR3 is built from 17 residues. CDR3 DNA sequence: TGTGCCAGCTGCCTCACCTTAGCGCCCAGCTCCTACAATGAGCAGTTCTTC. This translates into CASCLTLAPSSYNEQFF.

The chain uses TRBV18 and TRBJ2-2; TRBD1 might be the D (5 bases). This CDR3 region has 17 residues. Trimming left V 5 bases short and J 3 bases short, with 19 bases between. Germline loops: CDR1 KGHSH, CDR2 LQKENI. The CDR3 here is CASSSLRTIVDTGELFF. CDR3 in DNA: TGTGCCAGCTCATCGCTACGGACAATTGTTGACACCGGGGAGCTGTTTTTT.

This chain uses TRBV6-6 with TRBJ2-1; TRBD2 matches 8 bases. Germline trimming cut 6 bases from V and 4 bases from J; bases unmatched to any gene: 11. Germline-derived CDR1 and CDR2 are MNHNY and SVGAGI (reference sequence). CDR3 length: 16 amino acids. The CDR3 nucleotides are TGTGCCAGCAGGCTCCTAGGGGGGACTAGTTACAATGAGCAGTTCTTC. It codes for CASRLLGGTSYNEQFF.

The V gene is TRBV9, the J gene TRBJ2-6, with 7 nucleotides matching TRBD1. With V trimmed by 1 base and J by 0 bases, 10 bases remained unmatched. Germline CDR1 is SGDLS and CDR2 is YYNGEE. This CDR3 contains 19 residues. The CDR3 nucleotides are TGTGCCAGCAGCGTAAGTCTGGGACAGCTAAGCTCTGGGGCCAACGTCCTGACTTTC. Protein product: CASSVSLGQLSSGANVLTF.

On this clone: An end of the junction differs from the germline gene, which may be a read error. The rearrangement joins TRBV2 to TRBJ1-5; the D gene is possibly TRBD1 (6 bases). The length of the CDR3 is 13 residues. Germline V gene data show CDR1 as SNHLY and CDR2 as FYNNEI. The CDR3 spells CASSEGGLRAQSF. Written as DNA, the CDR3 is TGTGCCAGCAGCGAGGGGGGGCTTAGGGCCCAGTCCTTT.

The chain uses TRBV5-5 and TRBJ2-6; TRBD2 might be the D (6 bases). The CDR3 is 16 amino acids. V was pared by 4 bases and J by 1 base, with 12 bases between. The germline CDR1 and CDR2 sequences are SGHKS and YYEKEE (reference sequence). For the CDR3, the DNA is TGTGCCAGCAGCCTCCTGGGGGGTTCTGGGGCCAACGTCCTGACTTTC. Amino acids: CASSLLGGSGANVLTF.

V is TRBV6-1 and J is TRBJ2-7, with unresolved D. CDR3 length: 14 amino acids. Germline V gene data show CDR1 as MNHNS and CDR2 as SASEGT. V was shortened by 5 bases and J by 0 bases, with 11 bases between the two germline ends. CDR3 nucleotide sequence: TGTGCCAGCAGTCTAACGTTAAGCTCCTACGAGCAGTACTTC. It codes for CASSLTLSSYEQYF.

This clone is a singleton in its sample. The rearrangement uses TRBV9 and TRBJ2-5, with D possibly matching TRBD2 (6 bases). V was clipped by 7 bases and J by 5 bases, with 6 bases between them. This CDR3 is 10 amino acids long. Germline V gives CDR1 SGDLS, CDR2 YYNGEE. CDR3 loop: CASGGETQYF. The CDR3 coding sequence is TGTGCCAGCGGAGGGGAGACCCAGTACTTC. The complete variable domain, with remaining parts taken from reference TRBV9 and TRBJ2-5, reads DSGVTQTPKHLITATGQRVTLRCSPRSGDLSVYWYQQSLDQGLQFLIQYYNGEERAKGNILERFSAQQFPDLHSELNLSSLELGDSALYFCASGGETQYFGPGTRLLVL.

This chain links TRBV11-2 with TRBJ2-1; 12 nucleotides align to TRBD2. V gave up 4 bases and J gave up 7 bases; unmatched junction bases: 8. Germline V gives CDR1 SGHAT, CDR2 FQNNGV. The length of the CDR3 is 16 residues. The CDR3 region is CASSSSTSGSWNEQFF. The CDR3 DNA sequence: TGTGCCAGCAGCTCCTCGACTAGCGGGAGTTGGAATGAGCAGTTCTTC. Looking up the rest from reference TRBV11-2 and TRBJ2-1 gives the full variable domain: EAGVAQSPRYKIIEKRQSVAFWCNPISGHATLYWYQQILGQGPKLLIQFQNNGVVDDSQLPKDRFSAERLKGVDSTLKIQPAKLEDSAVYLCASSSSTSGSWNEQFFGPGTRLTVL.

The chain's CDR3 is CAWESGVTGTDTQYF. DNA for the CDR3: TGTGCCTGGGAGAGCGGGGTTACGGGCACAGATACGCAGTATTTT. The genes are TRBV30 and TRBJ2-3, with 7 nucleotides matching TRBD2. Germline-derived CDR1 and CDR2 are GTSNPN and SVGIG (reference sequence). The CDR3 covers 15 residues. With V trimmed by 5 bases and J by 1 base, 9 bases remained unmatched.

The V call is TRBV7-9, the J call TRBJ2-1; a weak D match, TRBD2 (5 bases). V was pared by 11 bases and J by 2 bases, with 13 bases between. The length of the CDR3 is 13 residues. Germline V gene sequence: CDR1 SEHNR, CDR2 FQNEAQ (reference sequence). CDR3 nucleotides: TGTGCCTGGCAGGCTAGCACCTACAATGAGCAGTTCTTC. Amino acids: CAWQASTYNEQFF. Full variable domain (outside the CDR3, taken from reference TRBV7-9 and TRBJ2-1): DTGVSQNPRHKITKRGQNVTFRCDPISEHNRLYWYRQTLGQGPEFLTYFQNEAQLEKSRLLSDRFSAERPKGSFSTLEIQRTEQGDSAMYLCAWQASTYNEQFFGPGTRLTVL.

This clone was recorded only once. V usage is TRBV4-2 and J usage is TRBJ2-2; perhaps TRBD2 as D (5 bases). Trimming shortened V by 0 bases and J by 1 base, and 12 bases separated the two germline ends. The CDR3 contains 17 residues. Per the germline V gene, CDR1 is LGHNA and CDR2 is YNFKEQ. CDR3 sequence reads: CASSQDHEGENTGELFF. CDR3 nucleotides: TGTGCCAGCAGCCAAGATCATGAGGGAGAGAACACCGGGGAGCTGTTTTTT.

V and J are TRBV5-1 and TRBJ2-1; 7 bases are a match to TRBD1. This CDR3 spans 16 amino acids. Germline-derived CDR1 and CDR2 are SGHRS and YFSETQ. J gave up 0 bases and V 0 bases, and 3 bases lay outside the gene matches. The CDR3 bases are TGCGCCAGCAGCTTGGAGGCAGGGGGCTCCTACAATGAGCAGTTCTTC. It is translated as CASSLEAGGSYNEQFF.

This rearrangement joins TRBV7-8 to TRBJ1-3; TRBD1 aligns across 8 bases. The CDR3 loop spans 16 amino acids. The V gene's germline CDR1 is SGHVS and CDR2 FQNEAQ. V was clipped by 5 bases and J by 2 bases; unmatched bases: 8. The CDR3: CASSERQGRTGNTIYF. CDR3 coding DNA: TGTGCCAGCAGCGAGCGACAGGGGAGGACTGGAAACACCATATATTTT. Variable domain in full (rest from reference TRBV7-8 and TRBJ1-3): GAGVSQSPRYKVAKRGQDVALRCDPISGHVSLFWYQQALGQGPEFLTYFQNEAQLDKSGLPSDRFFAERPEGSVSTLKIQRTQQEDSAVYLCASSERQGRTGNTIYFGEGSWLTVV.

The chain employs TRBV6-1 and TRBJ1-1; no clear D. The ends were cut back, 6 bases at V and 8 bases at J, with 16 bases in the middle. The CDR3 extends over 13 amino acids. Germline CDR1 reads MNHNS; CDR2 reads SASEGT. DNA for the CDR3: TGTGCCAGCAGACAAATACAGCCCCCCGAAGCTTTCTTT. This codes for CASRQIQPPEAFF.

This clone appeared a few times. The chain combines TRBV21-1 with TRBJ2-1; TRBD2 was called by the table and not checked on the DNA. TRBV21-1 represents a pseudogene. There are 14 residues in the CDR3. The CDR3 DNA reads TGTGCCAGCAGCCCCGGCGCCAGCGACAATGAGCAGTTCTTC. Residues: CASSPGASDNEQFF.

The DNA for the CDR3 is TGTGCCAGCACAAGGGATGCGGACAGATACGCGTATTTT. Protein: CASTRDADRYAYF. This chain joins TRBV2 and TRBJ2-3, with D perhaps matching TRBD1 (6 bases). V lost 7 bases to trimming and J lost 14 bases, with 22 bases between them. The V gene's germline CDR1 is SNHLY and CDR2 FYNNEI. The CDR3 consists of 13 residues. The variable domain in full, with the rest retrieved from reference TRBV2 and TRBJ2-3, is EPEVTQTPSHQVTQMGQEVILRCVPISNHLYFYWYRQILGQKVEFLVSFYNNEISEKSEIFDDQFSVERPDGSNFTLKIRSTKLEDSAMYFCASTRDADRYAYFGPGTRLTVL.

J is TRBJ2-7 and V is TRBV19, with D possibly TRBD2 on 5 matching bases. The CDR3 is 14 residues long. V was cut by 1 base and J by 3 bases, with 10 bases left in between. Per the germline V gene, CDR1 is LNHDA and CDR2 is SQIVND (reference sequence). The CDR3 DNA sequence: TGTGCCAGTAGTATAGTCGGCACTAGCTACGAGCAGTACTTC. This encodes CASSIVGTSYEQYF.

This chain connects TRBV4-1 to TRBJ1-5; D gene ambiguous. CDR1 is MGHRA and CDR2 is YSYEKL in the germline V gene. The CDR3 has 13 amino acids. The V end lost 0 bases, the J end lost 4 bases, and 4 bases lay between the germline ends. CDR3 sequence: CASSQDPNQPQHF. In DNA form, the CDR3 reads TGCGCCAGCAGCCAAGATCCGAATCAGCCCCAGCATTTT.

The chain couples TRBV13 to TRBJ2-1, with D possibly matching TRBD2 (5 bases). V was pared by 3 bases and J by 5 bases, with 14 bases between. This CDR3 comprises 15 residues. Germline V gene sequence: CDR1 PRHDT, CDR2 FYEKMQ (reference sequence). This chain's CDR3 is CASSFLARLNNEQFF. Written as DNA, the CDR3 is TGTGCCAGCAGCTTCTTAGCGAGGTTGAACAATGAGCAGTTCTTC.

The chain uses TRBV11-3 and TRBJ2-7, with D maybe TRBD2 (5 bases). This CDR3 has 13 residues. The V gene's germline CDR1 is SGHNT and CDR2 YENEEA. V gave up 3 bases and J gave up 5 bases, with 11 bases separating them. The CDR3 loop is CASSFSRGDEQYF. Written as DNA, the CDR3 is TGTGCCAGCAGCTTTAGCCGGGGAGACGAGCAGTACTTC.